This TCR beta chain is from a study of blood T cell repertoires in COVID-19 (dated by TCRdb to 2018 to 2021). Turning to the overall study: Samples from collaborators originated in the United States, Italy and Spain and spanned both the acute and convalescent phases of COVID-19. The material from the prospective study consisted of cDNA or gDNA derived from T cells, B-cell-depleted T cells, or PBMCs. Deeply sampled blood TCRbeta repertoires from subjects exposed to, actively infected with, or recovered from COVID-19 were included in the dataset. A freely available public database, intended as a resource for researchers studying the immune response to SARS-CoV-2, is where the repertoires were released. The samples were drawn from two sources: the first 160 participants of the ongoing ImmuneRACE study, and over 950 subjects contributed by 6 global collaborators. Nearly every sample came with metadata listing a de-identified subject ID, COVID-19 status, age in years and sex. Where HLA class I and class II types were available, the types were taken from metadata supplied by the sample provider, not from assay-based typing.

Comments on this clone: Its specific antigen is unknown. Per-base quality was not reported, and no clone a single base away is much larger than it.

Study-wide conclusions, independent of this receptor: The quantity of clinical and demographic metadata differed by source and by participant and was supplied without curation.

V is trimmed back by 2 bases and J by 1 base, and the junction contains 2 bases that no gene match accounts for. The germline V gene yields SGHRS for CDR1 and YFSETQ for CDR2. The CDR3 numbers 15 residues from cysteine through phenylalanine. Only the CDR3 part of the read is kept: 45 bases, read in frame from the first base. The immunoSEQ Assay, a bias-controlled multiplex PCR, was used to amplify TCRbeta CDR3 regions from genomic DNA. In the paper's pipeline: The number of nucleated cells in each sample was estimated from the amplification of reference gene primers within the assay. To quantify the absolute abundance of each unique TCRbeta CDR3 rearrangement, sequence reads were collapsed and filtered. Productive Simpson clonality was computed per sample as the square root of Simpson's diversity index over productive rearrangements. TCRdb provides this immuneACCESS table in a form limited to in-frame rearrangements. Some clones are lacking; in checked studies, under half of them reflect an unresolved V gene, and why the rest are absent is not known. V and J calls and clone size are as listed in that table; D and trimming were resolved from the DNA. The sample has about 350,000 clones on record, roughly 87% of them singletons. The biggest ten clones account for around 3% of the sample.

Participants in the prospective study were aged about 18 to 100 years, lived in over 20 United States geographic areas, and enrolled through a virtual design. In the prospective study, cohorts were assigned on the basis of participant-reported clinical history obtained from a screening survey and a study questionnaire. Recovered participants in ImmuneRACE Cohort 3 were defined by two consecutive negative NP/OP PCR tests, clearance by a healthcare professional, or resolution of symptoms. In the prospective study, mobile phlebotomists collected whole blood, serum and a nasopharyngeal or oropharyngeal swab from each participant. Prospective study participants could optionally give additional blood draws and questionnaires over a roughly 2-month period. Prospective study blood samples were shipped either frozen or at room temperature before DNA extraction.

Recombination linked TRBV5-1 to TRBJ2-3, and TRBD2 matches 9 of the central bases. The source is a woman aged 25 to 39 who had recovered from COVID-19. The specimen sequenced was PBMCs or T cells enriched from blood (not recorded which). In nucleotides, the sequence is TGCGCCAGCAGCTTCCGCGGGAGGGGCACAGATACGCAGTATTTT. This translates into CASSFRGRGTDTQYF.